The sequence of this T cell receptor beta chain was determined in a study of T-cell reconstitution after alpha-beta-depleted transplantation in children. Whole-study results and caveats: The main origin of T-cell counts and diversity one year after transplant was newly produced T cells.

This clonotype has more than one count but fewer than ten. The antigen remains unidentified. This CDR3 is built from 12 residues. Germline V gives CDR1 DFQATT, CDR2 SNEGSKA (reference sequence). V was trimmed by 4 bases and J by 8 bases, leaving 14 bases between them. Preparation of the TCRbeta library was carried out with unique molecular identifiers. One entry per CDR3 protein, called by TCRdb with MiXCR from the PCR reads. The table has more than 500,000 distinct CDR3 sequences, 10% to 12% seen once; the top ten hold around 15%. The source was PBMCs, mostly from graft donor cells, collected 180 days after TCRalphabeta/CD19-depleted stem cell transplant. This chain links TRBV20-1 with TRBJ1-2; D is perhaps TRBD1 (6 bases). The receptor's source is a female patient younger than 10 who had a stem cell transplant for aplastic anemia, so the T cells may come from the graft donor. DNA for the CDR3: TGCAGTGCTACCGAGGGGGTGGGAGGCTACACCTTC. Its translation is CSATEGVGGYTF.